A selection of T cell receptor beta chains follows, all from one sample in a study of blood T cells in healthy people across ages. MiXCR, run by TCRdb on the 5' RACE reads, gives a single entry per CDR3 protein. The sample has hundreds of thousands of distinct CDR3 sequences; roughly 21% are singletons. The specimen was blood. These TCRs come from a man aged 65 to 79 in good health. Both conserved end residues are part of each CDR3. The order of the fields is V gene, J gene, D gene, clone size, CDR3 protein, CDR3 DNA. The D gene is left open where the match is weak. Clone sizes are given selectively: once, few, many, or a class where the clone is expanded.

v_gene: TRBV5-8
j_gene: TRBJ2-7
d_gene: -
abundance: -
CDR3aa: CASSLAGRSTYEQYF
CDR3nt: TGTGCCAGCAGCTTGGCTGGGCGATCGACGTACGAGCAGTACTTC

v_gene: TRBV28
j_gene: TRBJ2-3
d_gene: -
abundance: -
CDR3aa: CASSLRGAKGTDTQYF
CDR3nt: TGTGCCAGCAGTTTAAGGGGGGCGAAGGGCACAGATACGCAGTATTTT

v_gene: TRBV7-2
j_gene: TRBJ2-1
d_gene: -
abundance: -
CDR3aa: CASSLVYGGAGEQFF
CDR3nt: TGTGCCAGCAGCTTAGTGTACGGAGGGGCGGGTGAGCAGTTCTTC

v_gene: TRBV11-2
j_gene: TRBJ1-2
d_gene: TRBD1
abundance: few
CDR3aa: CASRPGGGYGYTF
CDR3nt: TGTGCCAGCAGACCAGGGGGAGGCTATGGCTACACCTTC

v_gene: TRBV29-1
j_gene: TRBJ2-5
d_gene: -
abundance: -
CDR3aa: CSVGKTPQETQYF
CDR3nt: TGCAGCGTTGGGAAGACGCCCCAAGAGACCCAGTACTTC

v_gene: TRBV12-3/TRBV12-4
j_gene: TRBJ2-6
d_gene: -
abundance: few
CDR3aa: CASSSHGAGANVLTF
CDR3nt: TGTGCCAGCAGTTCCCACGGGGCTGGGGCCAACGTCCTGACCTTC

v_gene: TRBV6-5
j_gene: TRBJ2-7
d_gene: -
abundance: -
CDR3aa: CASSYSVRTYEQYF
CDR3nt: TGTGCCAGCAGTTACTCGGTTAGGACCTACGAGCAGTACTTC

v_gene: TRBV12-3/TRBV12-4
j_gene: TRBJ2-1
d_gene: TRBD2
abundance: -
CDR3aa: CASSQLGLAGHNEQFF
CDR3nt: TGTGCCAGCAGTCAACTAGGACTAGCGGGTCACAATGAGCAGTTCTTC

v_gene: TRBV20-1
j_gene: TRBJ2-3
d_gene: TRBD2
abundance: many
CDR3aa: CSASTFGAGTTDTQYF
CDR3nt: TGCAGTGCTAGCACCTTTGGAGCGGGAACCACAGATACGCAGTATTTT

v_gene: TRBV28
j_gene: TRBJ2-7
d_gene: -
abundance: many
CDR3aa: CASSLPGSYEQYF
CDR3nt: TGTGCCAGCAGCCTCCCGGGTTCCTACGAGCAGTACTTC

v_gene: TRBV7-9
j_gene: TRBJ2-1
d_gene: TRBD1
abundance: many
CDR3aa: CASSSGGYNEQFF
CDR3nt: TGCGCCAGCAGCTCAGGGGGCTACAATGAGCAGTTCTTC

v_gene: TRBV4-2
j_gene: TRBJ2-3
d_gene: -
abundance: many
CDR3aa: CASSQEGGGGGDTQYF
CDR3nt: TGTGCCAGCAGCCAAGAAGGCGGTGGTGGGGGAGATACGCAGTATTTT

v_gene: TRBV30
j_gene: TRBJ2-7
d_gene: TRBD2
abundance: -
CDR3aa: CAWRPLAGGSYEQYF
CDR3nt: TGTGCCTGGAGGCCGCTAGCGGGAGGATCCTACGAGCAGTACTTC

v_gene: TRBV19
j_gene: TRBJ2-1
d_gene: -
abundance: -
CDR3aa: CASSISPDEQFF
CDR3nt: TGTGCCAGTAGTATATCACCCGATGAGCAGTTCTTC

v_gene: TRBV2
j_gene: TRBJ1-2
d_gene: -
abundance: -
CDR3aa: CASTLRQGNYGYTF
CDR3nt: TGTGCCAGCACCCTTCGGCAGGGCAACTATGGCTACACCTTC

v_gene: TRBV10-3
j_gene: TRBJ2-7
d_gene: -
abundance: many
CDR3aa: CAISESIQVVYEQYF
CDR3nt: TGTGCCATCAGTGAATCCATACAGGTGGTCTACGAGCAGTACTTC

v_gene: TRBV20-1
j_gene: TRBJ2-2
d_gene: -
abundance: few
CDR3aa: CSARVQGTNTGELFF
CDR3nt: TGCAGTGCTAGAGTCCAGGGCACCAACACCGGGGAGCTGTTTTTT

v_gene: TRBV20-1
j_gene: TRBJ2-7
d_gene: TRBD1
abundance: few
CDR3aa: CSARDPTGGPYEQYF
CDR3nt: TGCAGTGCTAGAGATCCGACAGGGGGACCCTACGAGCAGTACTTC

v_gene: TRBV3-1
j_gene: TRBJ2-7
d_gene: -
abundance: many
CDR3aa: CASSQANYEQYF
CDR3nt: TGTGCCAGCAGCCAAGCAAACTACGAGCAGTACTTC

v_gene: TRBV4-2
j_gene: TRBJ1-2
d_gene: -
abundance: -
CDR3aa: CASSQDQAANYGYTF
CDR3nt: TGTGCCAGCAGCCAAGATCAGGCAGCCAACTATGGCTACACCTTC

v_gene: TRBV7-2
j_gene: TRBJ2-1
d_gene: -
abundance: -
CDR3aa: CASTIRGRGGRFSYNEQFF
CDR3nt: TGTGCCAGCACCATCAGGGGTCGTGGGGGGAGGTTCTCCTACAATGAGCAGTTCTTC

v_gene: TRBV7-2
j_gene: TRBJ2-5
d_gene: -
abundance: few
CDR3aa: CASSRTASYQETQYF
CDR3nt: TGTGCCAGCAGCCGGACTGCCTCGTACCAAGAGACCCAGTACTTC

v_gene: TRBV29-1
j_gene: TRBJ2-5
d_gene: -
abundance: -
CDR3aa: CSVDPDGDFQETQYF
CDR3nt: TGCAGCGTTGACCCGGACGGGGACTTTCAAGAGACCCAGTACTTC

v_gene: TRBV20-1
j_gene: TRBJ1-2
d_gene: -
abundance: -
CDR3aa: CSARDGDQGGYTF
CDR3nt: TGCAGTGCTAGAGATGGGGATCAAGGTGGCTACACCTTC

v_gene: TRBV6-5
j_gene: TRBJ1-1
d_gene: -
abundance: -
CDR3aa: CASSYYYGAADTEAFF
CDR3nt: TGTGCCAGCAGTTATTACTATGGAGCGGCAGACACTGAAGCTTTCTTT

v_gene: TRBV28
j_gene: TRBJ2-5
d_gene: -
abundance: -
CDR3aa: CASRIGGAGETQYF
CDR3nt: TGTGCCAGCAGAATAGGGGGTGCCGGCGAGACCCAGTACTTC

v_gene: TRBV11-2
j_gene: TRBJ1-4
d_gene: -
abundance: -
CDR3aa: CASSLRGYQNEKLFF
CDR3nt: TGTGCCAGCAGCTTAAGGGGGTACCAGAATGAAAAACTGTTTTTT

v_gene: TRBV13
j_gene: TRBJ2-3
d_gene: -
abundance: -
CDR3aa: CASSLGATRRADTQYF
CDR3nt: TGTGCCAGCAGCCTCGGGGCCACAAGGCGTGCAGATACGCAGTATTTT

v_gene: TRBV11-2
j_gene: TRBJ2-7
d_gene: TRBD2
abundance: -
CDR3aa: CASSLLEAGLPHEQYF
CDR3nt: TGTGCCAGCAGCCTGTTAGAAGCGGGGTTACCGCACGAGCAGTACTTC

v_gene: TRBV6-5
j_gene: TRBJ2-3
d_gene: TRBD1
abundance: -
CDR3aa: CASSYADRGGDAQYF
CDR3nt: TGTGCCAGCAGTTACGCGGACAGGGGAGGAGATGCGCAGTATTTT

v_gene: TRBV24-1
j_gene: TRBJ1-1
d_gene: -
abundance: -
CDR3aa: CATSDSGAGGAEAFF
CDR3nt: TGTGCCACCAGTGATTCGGGGGCGGGAGGAGCGGAAGCTTTCTTT

v_gene: TRBV20-1
j_gene: TRBJ2-1
d_gene: -
abundance: -
CDR3aa: CSARQGTTYNEQFF
CDR3nt: TGCAGTGCTAGACAGGGGACAACCTACAATGAGCAGTTCTTC

v_gene: TRBV4-1
j_gene: TRBJ1-4
d_gene: -
abundance: -
CDR3aa: CASSQGLPEKLFF
CDR3nt: TGCGCCAGCAGCCAAGGTCTCCCTGAAAAACTGTTTTTT

v_gene: TRBV12-3/TRBV12-4
j_gene: TRBJ1-1
d_gene: TRBD1
abundance: -
CDR3aa: CASGPGQGRTEAFF
CDR3nt: TGTGCCAGCGGTCCAGGACAGGGAAGAACTGAAGCTTTCTTT

v_gene: TRBV5-1
j_gene: TRBJ2-7
d_gene: -
abundance: -
CDR3aa: CASSLGYLYEQYF
CDR3nt: TGCGCCAGCAGCTTGGGGTACCTCTACGAGCAGTACTTC

v_gene: TRBV19
j_gene: TRBJ2-5
d_gene: TRBD2
abundance: few
CDR3aa: CASSMTSGSETQYF
CDR3nt: TGTGCCAGTAGTATGACTAGCGGGAGTGAGACCCAGTACTTC

v_gene: TRBV7-9
j_gene: TRBJ1-2
d_gene: -
abundance: few
CDR3aa: CASSPISDYGYTF
CDR3nt: TGTGCCAGCAGCCCTATATCGGACTATGGCTACACCTTC

v_gene: TRBV12-3/TRBV12-4
j_gene: TRBJ1-4
d_gene: -
abundance: few
CDR3aa: CASSSASINEKLLF
CDR3nt: TGTGCCAGCAGCTCTGCTAGTATTAATGAAAAACTGCTTTTT

v_gene: TRBV12-3/TRBV12-4
j_gene: TRBJ2-5
d_gene: -
abundance: -
CDR3aa: CATALGRQETQYF
CDR3nt: TGTGCCACCGCCCTGGGGCGGCAAGAGACCCAGTACTTC

v_gene: TRBV5-1
j_gene: TRBJ2-5
d_gene: -
abundance: few
CDR3aa: CACSYGSENQETQYF
CDR3nt: TGCGCCTGCAGCTACGGGAGCGAAAATCAAGAGACCCAGTACTTC

v_gene: TRBV20-1
j_gene: TRBJ2-1
d_gene: -
abundance: -
CDR3aa: CSARRNSYNEQFF
CDR3nt: TGCAGTGCTCGGAGGAACTCCTACAATGAGCAGTTCTTC

v_gene: TRBV5-1
j_gene: TRBJ2-7
d_gene: TRBD1
abundance: -
CDR3aa: CASSTLGQSQNEQYF
CDR3nt: TGCGCCAGCAGCACGCTGGGACAGTCGCAAAACGAGCAGTACTTC

v_gene: TRBV28
j_gene: TRBJ2-5
d_gene: TRBD1
abundance: many
CDR3aa: CASSLLVDRGLETQYF
CDR3nt: TGTGCCAGCAGTTTATTGGTCGACAGGGGTTTAGAGACCCAGTACTTC

v_gene: TRBV28
j_gene: TRBJ1-1
d_gene: -
abundance: few
CDR3aa: CASSLSGLVAFF
CDR3nt: TGTGCCAGCAGTTTATCTGGGTTAGTAGCTTTCTTT

v_gene: TRBV2
j_gene: TRBJ2-7
d_gene: -
abundance: -
CDR3aa: CASSVWVNEQYF
CDR3nt: TGTGCCAGCAGTGTTTGGGTCAACGAGCAGTACTTC

v_gene: TRBV12-3/TRBV12-4
j_gene: TRBJ2-3
d_gene: -
abundance: few
CDR3aa: CASSSGTALNTQYF
CDR3nt: TGTGCCAGCAGTTCCGGGACCGCCTTGAATACGCAGTATTTT

v_gene: TRBV6-6
j_gene: TRBJ2-1
d_gene: -
abundance: -
CDR3aa: CASTLAEPSYNEQFF
CDR3nt: TGTGCCAGCACTTTAGCGGAACCCTCCTACAATGAGCAGTTCTTC

v_gene: TRBV15
j_gene: TRBJ2-2
d_gene: -
abundance: -
CDR3aa: CATSRGDGQPMGELFF
CDR3nt: TGTGCCACCAGCAGAGGCGATGGTCAGCCCATGGGGGAGCTGTTTTTT